The 15 T cell receptor beta chains given below trace back to one sample, sequenced in a study of T cell responses to AZD1222 COVID-19 vaccine. Method: immunoSEQ multiplex PCR; TCRdb's copy keeps in-frame clones and lacks some. Seen here are roughly 120,000 clones, about 90% observed once, and the top ten hold 5.4%. Sample: peripheral blood, taken on day 0 of AZD1222 vaccination. The receptors stem from an adult in good health.

This chain connects TRBV3-1 (or the pseudogene TRBV3-2) to TRBJ1-3; 8 positions match TRBD1. Germline CDR1 is LGHDT and CDR2 is YNNKEL (reference sequence). The CDR3 sequence is 15 residues long. V was pared by 2 bases and J by 7 bases, with 7 bases of the junction left unmatched. CDR3 protein: CASSQRTGIGNTIYF. The CDR3 nucleotides are TGTGCCAGCAGCCAAAGGACAGGGATTGGTAACACCATATATTTT.

This sequence joins TRBV5-1 and TRBJ1-5; D possibly corresponds to TRBD1 (5 bases). The V end was cut by 0 bases, the J end by 7 bases, with 14 bases between. The CDR3 length is 15 residues. From germline, CDR1 is SGHRS and CDR2 YFSETQ. The CDR3 loop is CASSLVQGPGQPQHF. CDR3 sequence (DNA): TGCGCCAGCAGCTTGGTCCAGGGACCAGGACAGCCCCAGCATTTT.

J is TRBJ2-2 and V is TRBV6-5, with no clear D. V lost 3 bases to trimming and J lost 8 bases, with 19 bases between them. This CDR3 has 16 residues. In germline, CDR1 is MNHEY, CDR2 SVGAGI. This CDR3 is CASSYKAFGLTGELFF. The DNA for the CDR3 is TGTGCCAGCAGTTATAAGGCTTTTGGGCTAACTGGGGAGCTGTTTTTT.

The chain couples TRBV2 to TRBJ2-1; 11 nucleotides align to TRBD2. V shed 10 bases, J shed 1 base, and the junction held 6 bases outside the gene matches. Germline V lookup: CDR1 SNHLY, CDR2 FYNNEI. This CDR3 has 15 amino acids. CDR3 loop: CAIRLAGGSYNEQFF. CDR3 sequence (DNA): TGTGCCATCCGGCTAGCGGGAGGTTCCTACAATGAGCAGTTCTTC.

The chain has TRBV19 and TRBJ1-6, with D tentatively TRBD1 (6 bases). Trimming stripped 5 bases from V and 7 bases from J, with 15 bases between. CDR3 length: 15 residues. CDR1 is LNHDA, CDR2 SQIVND, per germline (reference sequence). The CDR3 DNA reads TGTGCCAGTAGTCTACGGACAGATCGAAATTCACCCCTCCACTTT. Translated: CASSLRTDRNSPLHF.

The CDR3 reads CASSQSDIIPYEQYF. DNA of the CDR3: TGTGCCAGCAGCCAGTCGGACATCATCCCCTACGAGCAGTACTTC. The chain is built from TRBV9 and TRBJ2-7, with D perhaps TRBD1 (5 bases). The CDR3 sequence is 15 residues long. Deletions cut 4 bases from V and 2 bases from J, with 16 bases between. CDR1 and CDR2 from the germline V gene are SGDLS and YYNGEE.

This clone has more than one count but fewer than ten. This chain connects TRBV12-3 or TRBV12-4 to TRBJ2-7; no reliable D call. Trimming removed 4 bases from V and 6 bases from J, with 10 bases in between. The CDR3 length is 12 residues. The CDR3, as DNA: TGTGCCAGCAGTTCTCTCCAGCGCGAGCAGTACTTC. It is translated as CASSSLQREQYF.

The J gene is TRBJ1-1, the V gene TRBV11-2, with D perhaps matching TRBD1 (6 bases). The germline gives CDR1 SGHAT, CDR2 FQNNGV. V dropped 0 bases and J dropped 6 bases, with 14 bases sitting between them. The CDR3 consists of 15 residues. The CDR3 protein is CASSLDPGAIAEAFF. In nucleotides, the CDR3 is TGTGCCAGCAGCTTAGACCCGGGGGCGATCGCTGAAGCTTTCTTT.

The chain recombines TRBV4-2 with TRBJ2-5, with D perhaps TRBD2 (5 bases). The V end was cut by 0 bases, the J end by 4 bases, with 15 bases between. The V gene's germline CDR1 is LGHNA and CDR2 YNFKEQ. The CDR3 extends over 16 amino acids. The CDR3 spells CASSQDQSGLAETQYF. DNA of the CDR3: TGTGCCAGCAGCCAAGATCAGTCTGGGCTAGCAGAGACCCAGTACTTC.

The V gene is TRBV10-2, the J gene TRBJ1-2; possible D gene TRBD1, 5 bases. This CDR3 has 14 amino acids. Trimming left V 6 bases short and J 2 bases short, with 13 bases between. The germline gives CDR1 WSHSY, CDR2 SAAADI. DNA for the CDR3: TGCGCCAGCAGGGCCGGGACGGGGAACTATGGCTACACCTTC. This sequence encodes CASRAGTGNYGYTF.

The chain's CDR3 is CAYQSTGNSPLHF. For the CDR3, the DNA is TGTGCCTACCAAAGCACGGGAAATTCACCCCTCCACTTT. The chain is built from TRBV30 and TRBJ1-6; D is uncertain. Germline-derived CDR1 and CDR2 are GTSNPN and SVGIG (reference sequence). The V gene lost 7 bases and the J gene lost 7 bases, with 14 bases spanning the gap. The CDR3 consists of 13 residues. Based on the CDR3 plus reference TRBV30 and TRBJ1-6, the full variable domain is SQTIHQWPATLVQPVGSPLSLECTVEGTSNPNLYWYRQAAGRGLQLLFYSVGIGQISSEVPQNLSASRPQDRQFILSSKKLLLSDSGFYLCAYQSTGNSPLHFGNGTRLTVT.

The rearrangement links TRBV27 to TRBJ1-2; no clear D gene. CDR1 and CDR2 (germline): MNHEY, SMNVEV (reference sequence). The V end lost 4 bases, the J end lost 4 bases, and 13 bases lay between the germline ends. The CDR3 extends over 14 amino acids. CDR3 region: CASSSLDGLYGYTF. The CDR3 bases are TGTGCCAGCAGTTCCTTGGACGGACTCTATGGCTACACCTTC.

The chain carries TRBV11-3 and TRBJ1-3; D is unresolved. The CDR3 extends over 11 amino acids. Germline lookup yields CDR1 SGHNT and CDR2 YENEEA. Trimming pared 5 bases from V and 8 bases from J, leaving 7 bases between. Here the CDR3 reads CASSARDTIYF. In DNA, the CDR3 is TGTGCCAGCAGCGCCCGGGACACCATATATTTT.

This sequence joins TRBV11-3 and TRBJ2-2, with D perhaps TRBD2 (6 bases). This CDR3 region has 15 residues. V dropped 2 bases and J dropped 2 bases, with 9 bases sitting between them. Germline V gene sequence: CDR1 SGHNT, CDR2 YENEEA. As DNA, the CDR3 is TGTGCCAGCAGCTTAAATAGCGGAAACACCGGGGAGCTGTTTTTT. It is translated as CASSLNSGNTGELFF. Variable domain in full (rest from reference TRBV11-3 and TRBJ2-2): EAGVVQSPRYKIIEKKQPVAFWCNPISGHNTLYWYLQNLGQGPELLIRYENEEAVDDSQLPKDRFSAERLKGVDSTLKIQPAELGDSAVYLCASSLNSGNTGELFFGEGSRLTVL.

The chain combines TRBV6-5 with TRBJ2-7; no firm D call. The CDR3 is 11 amino acids. Between the trimmed V and J ends, which lost 7 bases and 3 bases, there was a span of 7 bases. The germline CDR1 and CDR2 sequences are MNHEY and SVGAGI. The CDR3 DNA reads TGTGCCAGCAAACAGTTCTACGAGCAGTACTTC. It codes for CASKQFYEQYF.